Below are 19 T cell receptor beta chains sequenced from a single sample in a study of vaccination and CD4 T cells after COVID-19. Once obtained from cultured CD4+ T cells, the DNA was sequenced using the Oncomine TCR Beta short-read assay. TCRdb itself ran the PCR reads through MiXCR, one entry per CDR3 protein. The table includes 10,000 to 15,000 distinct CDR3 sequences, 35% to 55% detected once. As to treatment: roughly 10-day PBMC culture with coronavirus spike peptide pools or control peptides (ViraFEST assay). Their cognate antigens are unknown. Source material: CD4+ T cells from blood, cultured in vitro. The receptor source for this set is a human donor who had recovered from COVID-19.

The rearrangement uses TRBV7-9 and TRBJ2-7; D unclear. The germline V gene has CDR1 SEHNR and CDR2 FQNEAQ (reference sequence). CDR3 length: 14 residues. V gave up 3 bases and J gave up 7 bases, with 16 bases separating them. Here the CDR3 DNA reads TGTGCCAGCAGCTTTAAGCCTTCTTTGGGTGAGCAGTACTTC. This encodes CASSFKPSLGEQYF.

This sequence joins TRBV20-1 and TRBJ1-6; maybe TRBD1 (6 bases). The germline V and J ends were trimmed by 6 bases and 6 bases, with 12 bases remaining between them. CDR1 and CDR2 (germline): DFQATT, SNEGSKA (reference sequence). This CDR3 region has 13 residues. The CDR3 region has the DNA TGCAGTGCCGTAACAGGGCGTAATTCACCCCTCCACTTT. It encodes CSAVTGRNSPLHF.

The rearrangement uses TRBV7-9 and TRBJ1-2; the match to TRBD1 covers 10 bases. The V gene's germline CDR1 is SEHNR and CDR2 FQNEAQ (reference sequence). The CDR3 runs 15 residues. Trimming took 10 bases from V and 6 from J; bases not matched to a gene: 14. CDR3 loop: CATPDWGQGRDGYTF. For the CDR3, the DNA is TGTGCCACCCCCGACTGGGGACAGGGGAGGGATGGCTACACCTTC.

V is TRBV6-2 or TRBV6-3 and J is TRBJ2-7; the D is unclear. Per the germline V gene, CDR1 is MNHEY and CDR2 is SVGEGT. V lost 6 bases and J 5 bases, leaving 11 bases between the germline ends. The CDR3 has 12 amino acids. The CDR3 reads CASRLQSHEQYF. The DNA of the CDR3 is TGTGCCAGCAGATTGCAGAGCCACGAGCAGTACTTC.

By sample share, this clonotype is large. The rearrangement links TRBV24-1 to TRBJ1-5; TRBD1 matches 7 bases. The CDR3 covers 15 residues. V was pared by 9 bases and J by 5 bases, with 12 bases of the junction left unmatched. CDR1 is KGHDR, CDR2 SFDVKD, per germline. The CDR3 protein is CATQGRGGDDQPQHF. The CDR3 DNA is TGTGCCACCCAGGGGAGAGGGGGCGATGATCAGCCCCAGCATTTT.

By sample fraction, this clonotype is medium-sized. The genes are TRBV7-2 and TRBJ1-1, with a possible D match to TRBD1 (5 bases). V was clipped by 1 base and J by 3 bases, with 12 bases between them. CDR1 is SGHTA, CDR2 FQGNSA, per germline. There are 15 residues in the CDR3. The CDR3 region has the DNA TGTGCCAGCAGCTTAGTGCCGGGGGGAGACACTGAAGCTTTCTTT. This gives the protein CASSLVPGGDTEAFF.

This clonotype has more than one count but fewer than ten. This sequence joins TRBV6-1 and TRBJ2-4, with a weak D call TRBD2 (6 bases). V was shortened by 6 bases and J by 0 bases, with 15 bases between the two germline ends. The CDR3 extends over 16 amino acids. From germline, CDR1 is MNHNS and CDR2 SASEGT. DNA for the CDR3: TGTGCCAGCAGCCCCGGGGGTACGATAGCCAAAAACATTCAGTACTTC. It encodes CASSPGGTIAKNIQYF.

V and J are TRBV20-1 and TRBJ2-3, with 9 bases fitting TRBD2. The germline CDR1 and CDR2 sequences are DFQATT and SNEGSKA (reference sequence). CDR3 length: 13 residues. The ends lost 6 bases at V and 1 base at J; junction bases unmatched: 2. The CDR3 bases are TGCAGTGCCGGGACTAGCCGCACAGATACGCAGTATTTT. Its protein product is CSAGTSRTDTQYF.

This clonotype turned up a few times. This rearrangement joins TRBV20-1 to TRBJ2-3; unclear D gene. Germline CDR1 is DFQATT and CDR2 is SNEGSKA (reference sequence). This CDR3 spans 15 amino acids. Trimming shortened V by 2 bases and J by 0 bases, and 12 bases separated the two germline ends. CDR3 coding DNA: TGCAGTGCTAGATTCCCCGGTACTAGCACAGATACGCAGTATTTT. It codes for CSARFPGTSTDTQYF.

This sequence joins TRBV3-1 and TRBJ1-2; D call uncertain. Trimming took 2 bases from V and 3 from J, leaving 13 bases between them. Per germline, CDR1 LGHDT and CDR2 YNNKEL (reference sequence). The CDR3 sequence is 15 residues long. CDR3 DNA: TGTGCCAGCAGCCAATCCGGCACTAGGCACTATGGCTACACCTTC. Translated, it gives CASSQSGTRHYGYTF.

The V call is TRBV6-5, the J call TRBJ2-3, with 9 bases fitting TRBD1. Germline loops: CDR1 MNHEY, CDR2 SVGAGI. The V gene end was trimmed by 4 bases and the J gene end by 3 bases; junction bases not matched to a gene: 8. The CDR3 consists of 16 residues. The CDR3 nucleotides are TGTGCCAGCAGTTTCAAAAGGACAGGGGAAACAGATACGCAGTATTTT. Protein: CASSFKRTGETDTQYF.

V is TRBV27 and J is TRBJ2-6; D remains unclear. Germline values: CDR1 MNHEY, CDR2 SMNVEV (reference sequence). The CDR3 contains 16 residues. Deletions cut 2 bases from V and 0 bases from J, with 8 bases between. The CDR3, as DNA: TGTGCCAGCAGTTTAAACAGCCGCTCTGGGGCCAACGTCCTGACTTTC. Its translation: CASSLNSRSGANVLTF.

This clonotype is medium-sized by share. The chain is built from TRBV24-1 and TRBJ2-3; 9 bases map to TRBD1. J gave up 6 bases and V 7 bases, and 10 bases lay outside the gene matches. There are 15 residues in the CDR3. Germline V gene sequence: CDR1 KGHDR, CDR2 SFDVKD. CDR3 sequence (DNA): TGTGCCACCAGCAACCGGGACAGGGTCCCCGATACGCAGTATTTT. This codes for CATSNRDRVPDTQYF.

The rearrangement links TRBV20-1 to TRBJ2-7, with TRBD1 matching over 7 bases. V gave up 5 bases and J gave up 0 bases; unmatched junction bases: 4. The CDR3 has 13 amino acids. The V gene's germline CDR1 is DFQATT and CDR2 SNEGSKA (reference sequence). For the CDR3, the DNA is TGCAGTGCTTCGACAGGGAGCTCCTACGAGCAGTACTTC. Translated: CSASTGSSYEQYF.

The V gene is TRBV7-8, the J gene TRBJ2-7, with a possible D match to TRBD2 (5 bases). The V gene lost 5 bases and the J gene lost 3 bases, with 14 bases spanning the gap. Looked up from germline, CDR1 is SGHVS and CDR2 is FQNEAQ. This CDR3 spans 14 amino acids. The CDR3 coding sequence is TGTGCCAGCAGCGCGACTACCCAGAACTACGAGCAGTACTTC. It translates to CASSATTQNYEQYF.

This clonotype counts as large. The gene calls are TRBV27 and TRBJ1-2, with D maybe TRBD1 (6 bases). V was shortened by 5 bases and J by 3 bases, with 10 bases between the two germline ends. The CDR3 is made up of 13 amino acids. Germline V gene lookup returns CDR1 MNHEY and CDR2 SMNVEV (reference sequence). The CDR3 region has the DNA TGTGCCAGCAGTCCGGGACACTACTATGGCTACACCTTC. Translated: CASSPGHYYGYTF.

CDR3 amino acids: CAIRAREGETQYF. The CDR3, as DNA: TGTGCCATCAGGGCCAGGGAGGGGGAGACCCAGTACTTC. The gene calls are TRBV10-3 and TRBJ2-5; 7 bases are shared with TRBD2. Germline assignment: CDR1 ENHRY and CDR2 SYGVKD. Trimming removed 6 bases from V and 5 bases from J; junction bases left unmatched: 6. The CDR3 consists of 13 residues.

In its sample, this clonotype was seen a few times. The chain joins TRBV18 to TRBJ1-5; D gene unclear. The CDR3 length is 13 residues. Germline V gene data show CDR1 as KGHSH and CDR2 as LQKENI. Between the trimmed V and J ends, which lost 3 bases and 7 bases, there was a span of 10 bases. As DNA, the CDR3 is TGTGCCAGCTCACCCGGGCCGAGGCAGCCCCAGCATTTT. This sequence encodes CASSPGPRQPQHF.

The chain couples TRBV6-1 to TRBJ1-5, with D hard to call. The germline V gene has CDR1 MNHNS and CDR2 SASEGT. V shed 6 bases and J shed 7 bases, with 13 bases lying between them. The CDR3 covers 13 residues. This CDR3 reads CASSPGSGQPQHF. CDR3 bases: TGTGCCAGCAGCCCGGGCTCGGGACAGCCCCAGCATTTT.